The 29 T cell receptor beta chains below come from one sample, sequenced in a study of OX40 agonist ivuxolimab in advanced cancers. The protocol was immunoSEQ multiplex PCR, while the TCRdb copy is restricted to in-frame clones and leaves out a portion. Of 79,000 or so clones listed, approximately 85% were seen once; the top ten hold 0.5% to 0.7%. Specimen: CD4+ or CD8+ T cells sorted from blood, collected in a trial of the OX40 agonist ivuxolimab. The receptors shown here come from an adult with an advanced solid tumor such as melanoma, head and neck, liver or kidney cancer.

The V gene is TRBV7-8, the J gene TRBJ1-5; the match to TRBD1 covers 8 bases. V was clipped by 5 bases and J by 2 bases; unmatched bases: 14. Germline CDR1 reads SGHVS; CDR2 reads FQNEAQ. This CDR3 contains 18 residues. The CDR3 protein is CASSRQGQEGYGNQPQHF. Here the CDR3 DNA reads TGTGCCAGCAGCCGACAGGGGCAGGAAGGTTACGGCAATCAGCCCCAGCATTTT.

The rearrangement uses TRBV7-7 and TRBJ2-5; the D call may be TRBD1 or TRBD2 (6 bases each). The CDR3 is 17 amino acids. Trimming left V 0 bases short and J 6 bases short, with 20 bases between. Germline CDR1 is SSHAT and CDR2 is FNYEAQ (reference sequence). CDR3 DNA sequence: TGTGCCAGCAGCTTAGCAGGGGGTGGAGGGGTGGAGCAGACCCAGTACTTC. This sequence encodes CASSLAGGGGVEQTQYF.

This sequence joins TRBV19 and TRBJ2-7, with 8 bases lining up with TRBD1. The V gene end was trimmed by 3 bases and the J gene end by 3 bases; junction bases not matched to a gene: 4. The CDR3 is made up of 14 amino acids. Germline CDR1 LNHDA, CDR2 SQIVND (reference sequence). The CDR3 sequence: CASSITGQDYEQYF. In nucleotides, the CDR3 is TGTGCCAGTAGTATTACGGGACAGGACTACGAGCAGTACTTC.

This chain joins TRBV7-9 and TRBJ2-7; D is undetermined. This CDR3 has 12 residues. V shed 5 bases and J shed 4 bases, with 9 bases lying between them. The germline V gene has CDR1 SEHNR and CDR2 FQNEAQ (reference sequence). CDR3 amino acids: CASSPLGYEQYF. Here the CDR3 DNA reads TGTGCCAGCAGCCCCCTGGGATACGAGCAGTACTTC.

The chain employs TRBV7-2 and TRBJ1-2; the D is unclear. Germline V gene data show CDR1 as SGHTA and CDR2 as FQGNSA. Trimming removed 6 bases from V and 0 bases from J, with 8 bases in between. There are 13 residues in the CDR3. As DNA, the CDR3 is TGTGCCAGCAGACCGACCGCTAACTATGGCTACACCTTC. The encoded protein is CASRPTANYGYTF.

The rearrangement uses TRBV5-5 and TRBJ2-7, with D possibly matching TRBD2 (6 bases). Trimming removed 2 bases at V and 6 bases at J, with 9 bases between. CDR1 is SGHKS, CDR2 YYEKEE, per germline (reference sequence). This CDR3 region has 12 residues. This CDR3 is CASSFRGGEQYF. The CDR3 DNA is TGTGCCAGCAGCTTCCGGGGAGGCGAGCAGTACTTC.

The chain couples TRBV10-3 to TRBJ2-2; 9 bases align to TRBD2. The germline CDR1 and CDR2 sequences are ENHRY and SYGVKD. The CDR3 is 14 amino acids. The CDR3 region is CATRGLAGNGELFF. The CDR3 DNA reads as TGTGCTACCCGGGGGCTAGCGGGGAACGGGGAGCTGTTTTTT.

This clone occurred a few times. The CDR3 region is CASAPQGGPSGNTIYF. The CDR3 DNA follows: TGTGCCAGCGCCCCGCAGGGGGGGCCGTCTGGAAACACCATATATTTT. The chain has TRBV7-2 and TRBJ1-3, with 7 bases lining up with TRBD1. Trimming cost V 8 bases and J 1 base; bases outside gene matches: 11. CDR3 length: 16 amino acids. Germline values: CDR1 SGHTA, CDR2 FQGNSA.

The chain employs TRBV5-4 and TRBJ1-2; the match to TRBD1 covers 8 bases. V shed 0 bases, J shed 4 bases, and the junction held 2 bases outside the gene matches. Germline V gives CDR1 SGHNT, CDR2 YYREEE (reference sequence). The CDR3 runs to 14 residues. CDR3 amino acids: CASSLGGQVYGYTF. Here the CDR3 DNA reads TGTGCCAGCAGCTTGGGGGGACAGGTCTATGGCTACACCTTC.

The count of this clone is one. CDR3 in amino acids: CASSLGAGTGGGETQYF. The CDR3 DNA follows: TGCGCCAGCAGCTTGGGGGCAGGGACAGGGGGAGGAGAGACCCAGTACTTC. V gene TRBV5-1 combines with J gene TRBJ2-5; TRBD1 matches at 11 bases. Trimming took 0 bases from V and 4 from J; bases not matched to a gene: 8. The CDR3 covers 17 residues. The germline CDR1 and CDR2 sequences are SGHRS and YFSETQ.

This chain uses TRBV30 with TRBJ2-7, with D unclear. The CDR3 is 14 residues long. Trimming stripped 0 bases from V and 4 bases from J, with 13 bases between. Germline V CDR1 and CDR2: GTSNPN, SVGIG (reference sequence). The CDR3 coding sequence is TGTGCCTGGAGTGTAAGAAGCCTCCTTTACGAGCAGTACTTC. It yields the protein CAWSVRSLLYEQYF.

This sequence joins TRBV11-2 and TRBJ2-2; D perhaps matches TRBD1 (6 bases). The CDR3 is made up of 15 amino acids. V lost 5 bases, J lost 0 bases, and 10 bases lay in between. Germline assignment: CDR1 SGHAT and CDR2 FQNNGV. Here the CDR3 reads CASSPGHPNTGELFF. CDR3 in DNA: TGTGCCAGCAGCCCGGGACACCCGAACACCGGGGAGCTGTTTTTT.

The J gene is TRBJ2-3, the V gene TRBV5-6; D gene unclear. Trimming removed 2 bases from V and 10 bases from J, with 14 bases in between. CDR1 is SGHDT, CDR2 YYEEEE, per germline. CDR3 size: 13 residues. CDR3 amino acids: CASSLRPRPAQYF. The CDR3 DNA reads as TGTGCCAGCAGCTTAAGACCTCGTCCTGCGCAGTATTTT.

The gene calls are TRBV9 and TRBJ2-2, with no clear D. This CDR3 is 13 amino acids long. V was cut by 1 base and J by 2 bases, with 3 bases left in between. The germline CDR1 and CDR2 sequences are SGDLS and YYNGEE. CDR3 sequence reads: CASSVYNTGELFF. The CDR3 nucleotides are TGTGCCAGCAGCGTATATAACACCGGGGAGCTGTTTTTT.

The V gene is TRBV18, the J gene TRBJ1-3, with 7 nucleotides matching TRBD1. The V and J ends lost 3 bases and 4 bases, in that order; junction bases with no gene match: 9. The CDR3 runs to 16 residues. CDR1 is KGHSH and CDR2 is LQKENI in the germline V gene. The chain's CDR3 is CASSPVPGGGGNTIYF. The CDR3 DNA sequence: TGTGCCAGCTCACCGGTCCCAGGGGGAGGAGGAAACACCATATATTTT.

This clone was recorded a few times. V is TRBV27 and J is TRBJ2-7; D not certain. The CDR3 contains 13 residues. CDR1 and CDR2 from the germline V gene are MNHEY and SMNVEV (reference sequence). V was shortened by 3 bases and J by 4 bases, with 10 bases between the two germline ends. CDR3 amino acids: CASSFRQAYEQYF. The CDR3 coding sequence is TGTGCCAGCAGTTTTAGACAAGCTTACGAGCAGTACTTC.

The genes are TRBV19 and TRBJ1-4, with TRBD1 as a possible D gene (5 bases). The length of the CDR3 is 16 residues. The ends were cut back, 2 bases at V and 7 bases at J, with 17 bases in the middle. Germline V lookup: CDR1 LNHDA, CDR2 SQIVND (reference sequence). The chain's CDR3 is CASSIRQTGFFEKLFF. CDR3 in DNA: TGTGCCAGTAGTATACGACAGACGGGCTTTTTTGAAAAACTGTTTTTT.

This clone appeared a single time. CDR3 DNA sequence: TGTGCCAGCAGCCGCCGGACGGACGCAGCCTACGAGCAGTACTTC. It encodes CASSRRTDAAYEQYF. The chain carries TRBV7-6 and TRBJ2-7; D remains ambiguous. The V gene's germline CDR1 is SGHVS and CDR2 FNYEAQ. The V gene lost 5 bases and the J gene lost 2 bases, with 16 bases spanning the gap. The CDR3 runs 15 residues.

V usage is TRBV7-9 and J usage is TRBJ1-4, with 9 bases fitting TRBD1. The CDR3 consists of 15 residues. Germline V lookup: CDR1 SEHNR, CDR2 FQNEAQ (reference sequence). The V gene end was trimmed by 8 bases and the J gene end by 5 bases; junction bases not matched to a gene: 9. For the CDR3, the DNA is TGTGCCAGCCGTTTCCCCGGGACAGGGAATGAAAAACTGTTTTTT. Translating gives CASRFPGTGNEKLFF.

The rearrangement uses TRBV5-1 and TRBJ1-4; no clear D. There are 13 residues in the CDR3. Trimming took off 2 bases at V and 7 bases at J, with 9 bases between the two ends. The germline V gene encodes CDR1 SGHRS and CDR2 YFSETQ. The CDR3 DNA reads as TGCGCCAGCAGCTTAGGGTCGGGTGAAAAACTGTTTTTT. This sequence encodes CASSLGSGEKLFF. The variable domain in full, with the rest retrieved from reference TRBV5-1 and TRBJ1-4, is KAGVTQTPRYLIKTRGQQVTLSCSPISGHRSVSWYQQTPGQGLQFLFEYFSETQRNKGNFPGRFSGRQFSNSRSEMNVSTLELGDSALYLCASSLGSGEKLFFGSGTQLSVL.

The J gene is TRBJ2-3, the V gene TRBV18, with TRBD1 matching 8 bases. The CDR3 totals 15 residues. V shed 3 bases, J shed 4 bases, and the junction held 6 bases outside the gene matches. CDR1 and CDR2 (germline): KGHSH, LQKENI. CDR3 nucleotide sequence: TGTGCCAGCTCACCCCCAGGGGGCTGGGCAGATACGCAGTATTTT. This gives the protein CASSPPGGWADTQYF.

The chain combines TRBV7-2 with TRBJ1-1; TRBD1 might be the D (6 bases). The CDR3 covers 16 residues. CDR1 SGHTA and CDR2 FQGNSA come from the germline V gene. V was trimmed by 5 bases and J by 5 bases, leaving 21 bases between them. The CDR3: CASSPQQGSAKTEAFF. The CDR3 DNA sequence: TGTGCCAGCAGCCCCCAGCAGGGGTCGGCGAAGACTGAAGCTTTCTTT.

The genes are TRBV7-9 and TRBJ1-5; D unclear. CDR1 SEHNR and CDR2 FQNEAQ come from the germline V gene (reference sequence). V lost 5 bases and J 2 bases, leaving 10 bases between the germline ends. CDR3 length equals 14 residues. The CDR3: CASSESNGNQPQHF. The CDR3 DNA reads TGTGCCAGCAGCGAAAGCAATGGCAATCAGCCCCAGCATTTT.

CDR3: CASSHPGTNYEQYF. The DNA of the CDR3 is TGCGCCAGCAGCCACCCCGGGACTAACTACGAGCAGTACTTC. The chain employs TRBV4-1 and TRBJ2-7; 7 bases fit TRBD2. CDR3 length: 14 residues. Looked up from germline, CDR1 is MGHRA and CDR2 is YSYEKL. The junction had 5 bases not matched to a gene; V was cut back by 3 bases and J by 3 bases.

V usage is TRBV5-1 and J usage is TRBJ2-4, with D possibly matching TRBD2 (5 bases). V lost 5 bases and J lost 5, with 17 bases in between. This CDR3 spans 15 amino acids. CDR1 is SGHRS and CDR2 is YFSETQ in the germline V gene. The CDR3 is CASSYSASRENIQYF. The CDR3, as DNA: TGCGCCAGCAGTTATTCGGCTAGCCGGGAAAACATTCAGTACTTC.

The rearrangement links TRBV6-1 to TRBJ2-3; no definite D call. The V end was cut by 1 base, the J end by 8 bases, with 10 bases between. The CDR3 loop spans 13 amino acids. Germline-derived CDR1 and CDR2 are MNHNS and SASEGT. The CDR3 reads CASSEGETRTQYF. The CDR3 DNA follows: TGTGCCAGCAGTGAAGGCGAAACACGTACGCAGTATTTT.

The genes are TRBV6-5 and TRBJ1-6; 9 nucleotides match TRBD1. V was clipped by 4 bases and J by 6 bases; unmatched bases: 4. CDR3 length: 15 residues. The germline gives CDR1 MNHEY, CDR2 SVGAGI. CDR3 in amino acids: CASSSGDRVNSPLHF. CDR3 sequence (DNA): TGTGCCAGCAGTTCCGGGGACAGGGTTAATTCACCCCTCCACTTT.

This clone was recorded once. The chain couples TRBV6-5 to TRBJ1-5; no definite D call. V was cut by 5 bases and J by 8 bases, with 19 bases left in between. The CDR3 loop spans 15 amino acids. The germline gives CDR1 MNHEY, CDR2 SVGAGI. CDR3 nucleotide sequence: TGTGCCAGCAGTCCCTACAAGAGAGGTCCTAAGCCCCAGCATTTT. It is translated as CASSPYKRGPKPQHF.

J is TRBJ2-7 and V is TRBV2; either TRBD1 or TRBD2 may supply D (5 bases each). The V gene's germline CDR1 is SNHLY and CDR2 FYNNEI. V was pared by 1 base and J by 3 bases, with 19 bases between. This CDR3 spans 17 amino acids. CDR3 region: CASSEGAGRFRGYEQYF. In DNA, the CDR3 is TGTGCCAGCAGTGAAGGGGCAGGGAGATTTCGAGGCTACGAGCAGTACTTC.